Listed here are 20 T cell receptor beta chains from one sample, sequenced in a study of blood T cells in healthy people across ages (dated by TCRdb to between 2015 and 2017). The protocol used for the library was 5' RACE. The reads were generated on an Illumina HiSeq 2500. The second PCR ran for roughly 7 to 12 cycles and used a J-beta primer mix along with a sample-barcoded 5' primer. Using fastp trimming at Q25 and MiXCR clonotype assembly, TCRdb reanalyzed the public sequencing data and kept in-frame beta chains. For every CDR3 protein sequence, its rows merge into one entry that carries the most common genes and DNA. For this sample there are approximately 730,000 distinct CDR3 sequences; roughly two fifths appear just once. 20% to 25% of the sample rests with the top ten. Specimen: blood. The origin of the receptors is a woman aged 60-75 years in good health.

Notes on this clonotype: An end of the junction does not agree with germline; a read error may underlie this. The chain carries TRBV9 and TRBJ2-1; 9 bases align to TRBD2. Per germline, CDR1 SGDLS and CDR2 YYNGEE. The CDR3 totals 15 residues. The CDR3 is CAGSGSGSSYNEQFF. In nucleotides, the CDR3 is TGTGCCGGCAGCGGTAGCGGGAGTTCCTACAATGAGCAGTTCTTC. Full variable domain (missing parts from reference TRBV9 and TRBJ2-1): DSGVTQTPKHLITATGQRVTLRCSPRSGDLSVYWYQQSLDQGLQFLIQYYNGEERAKGNILERFSAQQFPDLHSELNLSSLELGDSALYFCAGSGSGSSYNEQFFGPGTRLTVL.

The chain recombines TRBV5-6 with TRBJ2-5, with TRBD1 matching 9 bases. The J call is in doubt because the DNA end fits TRBJ2-7 better. Looked up from germline, CDR1 is SGHDT and CDR2 is YYEEEE. The CDR3 is 15 amino acids. CDR3 bases: TGTGCCAGCAGCGCAACCGGGACAGGGAAGGACGAGCAGTACTTC. Amino acids: CASSATGTGKDEQYF.

This chain joins TRBV20-1 and TRBJ2-1; D possibly corresponds to TRBD1 (5 bases). Germline V gene sequence: CDR1 DFQATT, CDR2 SNEGSKA (reference sequence). V was pared by 6 bases and J by 8 bases, with 14 bases between. The CDR3 is 12 residues long. CDR3 sequence (DNA): TGCAGTGCCCGAAGGGGTGGGGATGAGCAGTTCTTC. Translation: CSARRGGDEQFF.

A note on this clonotype: This may be a read error: a much more frequent sequence differs by one nucleotide. The genes are TRBV12-3 or TRBV12-4 and TRBJ2-1; D possibly corresponds to TRBD1 (5 bases). The CDR3 covers 11 residues. Here the CDR3 reads CANSLRQRQFF. DNA of the CDR3: TGTGCCAACAGTTTGAGACAGCGGCAGTTCTTC.

The chain carries TRBV18 and TRBJ1-1; the D is unclear. Germline V gene data show CDR1 as KGHSH and CDR2 as LQKENI. V lost 3 bases, J lost 9 bases, and 17 bases lay in between. The CDR3 length is 14 residues. As DNA, the CDR3 is TGTGCCAGCTCACCCTCTGTCGGCTCACACAAAGCTTTCTTT. Its translation is CASSPSVGSHKAFF. Complete variable domain (other parts from reference TRBV18 and TRBJ1-1): NAGVMQNPRHLVRRRGQEARLRCSPMKGHSHVYWYRQLPEEGLKFMVYLQKENIIDESGMPKERFSAEFPKEGPSILRIQQVVRGDSAAYFCASSPSVGSHKAFFGQGTRLTVV.

The DNA of the CDR3 is TGCAGTGCCCCAAGGGACCGTTGGAACTATGGCTACACCTTC. Protein: CSAPRDRWNYGYTF. The V and J genes are TRBV20-1 and TRBJ1-2; D is possibly TRBD1 (5 bases). This CDR3 region has 14 residues. Trimming left V 6 bases short and J 2 bases short, with 16 bases between. The germline CDR1 and CDR2 sequences are DFQATT and SNEGSKA (reference sequence).

This chain uses TRBV7-6 with TRBJ2-4, with TRBD1 matching 7 bases. V shed 4 bases and J 3 bases; nucleotides not matched to a gene: 3. There are 14 residues in the CDR3. The V gene's germline CDR1 is SGHVS and CDR2 FNYEAQ. In DNA, the CDR3 is TGTGCCAGCAGCTCAGGGGACAGCAAAAACATTCAGTACTTC. Its translation is CASSSGDSKNIQYF.

The chain joins TRBV6-6 to TRBJ1-5; the D gene is possibly TRBD1 (5 bases). Trimming stripped 9 bases from V and 5 bases from J, with 17 bases between. The CDR3 covers 14 residues. Germline V gene sequence: CDR1 MNHNY, CDR2 SVGAGI (reference sequence). In DNA, the CDR3 is TGTGCCAGTGAGGGAACCTCAGGGCATCAGCCCCAGCATTTT. Translated, it gives CASEGTSGHQPQHF.

The chain is built from TRBV20-1 and TRBJ2-1; 10 positions agree with TRBD2. This CDR3 region has 14 residues. Germline values: CDR1 DFQATT, CDR2 SNEGSKA (reference sequence). J was trimmed by 2 bases and V by 3 bases; bases with no gene match: 1. In nucleotides, the CDR3 is TGCAGTGCTAGCACTAGCGGGACCTACAATGAGCAGTTCTTC. Translating it yields CSASTSGTYNEQFF.

V is TRBV20-1 and J is TRBJ1-2, with a possible D match to TRBD1 (6 bases). This CDR3 is 14 amino acids long. V was clipped by 2 bases and J by 0 bases, with 10 bases between them. Per the germline V gene, CDR1 is DFQATT and CDR2 is SNEGSKA (reference sequence). The CDR3 loop is CSARQGPANYGYTF. In nucleotides, the CDR3 is TGCAGTGCTAGACAGGGGCCTGCTAACTATGGCTACACCTTC.

The rearrangement uses TRBV20-1 and TRBJ2-5; 11 bases align to TRBD1. The DNA matches TRBJ2-7 better at its end, which makes the J call doubtful. Germline loops: CDR1 DFQATT, CDR2 SNEGSKA (reference sequence). The CDR3 runs to 12 residues. The CDR3 nucleotides are TGCAGTGCTGAGGACAGGGGGCCCGAGCAGTACTTC. This codes for CSAEDRGPEQYF.

This clonotype was observed a few times. The chain joins TRBV7-2 to TRBJ2-5; D is perhaps TRBD1 (6 bases). The CDR3 extends over 14 amino acids. Germline loops: CDR1 SGHTA, CDR2 FQGNSA. V was cut by 5 bases and J by 1 base, with 11 bases left in between. The CDR3 bases are TGTGCCAGCAGCCTACAGGGATTCCAAGAGACCCAGTACTTC. This gives the protein CASSLQGFQETQYF.

V and J are TRBV6-5 and TRBJ1-2; the D gene is possibly TRBD1 (6 bases). With 5 bases removed from V and 6 bases from J, the gap between germline ends came to 22 bases. The germline CDR1 and CDR2 sequences are MNHEY and SVGAGI. The CDR3 loop spans 16 amino acids. The CDR3 nucleotides read TGTGCCAGCAGTCGCGGGGACTACAGGGTCCAGGATGGCTACACCTTC. Translation gives CASSRGDYRVQDGYTF.

In its sample, this clonotype was seen many times. The V call is TRBV7-2, the J call TRBJ2-7; the match to TRBD2 covers 7 bases. Germline loops: CDR1 SGHTA, CDR2 FQGNSA. Trimming removed 5 bases from V and 7 bases from J; junction bases left unmatched: 8. The CDR3 runs 13 residues. The CDR3 is CASSPTQAGEQYF. CDR3 coding DNA: TGTGCCAGCAGCCCAACCCAAGCGGGGGAGCAGTACTTC.

This clonotype has only a few counts. The chain employs TRBV5-5 and TRBJ2-5; 9 bases line up with TRBD1. The CDR3 has 17 amino acids. The trim removed 2 bases at V and 3 bases at J, leaving 11 bases unmatched. Germline assignment: CDR1 SGHKS and CDR2 YYEKEE (reference sequence). The chain's CDR3 is CASSFRQGGSFEETQYF. The CDR3 DNA is TGTGCCAGCAGCTTCAGACAGGGGGGATCTTTTGAAGAGACCCAGTACTTC.

The V gene is TRBV7-9, the J gene TRBJ2-1; D possibly corresponds to TRBD2 (6 bases). Germline CDR1 and CDR2: SEHNR and FQNEAQ (reference sequence). The CDR3 loop spans 15 amino acids. V lost 5 bases and J 8 bases, leaving 19 bases between the germline ends. The CDR3 here is CASSPHLGGRDEQFF. The DNA for the CDR3 is TGTGCCAGCAGCCCCCATCTCGGGGGAAGGGATGAGCAGTTCTTC. Together with reference TRBV7-9 and TRBJ2-1, the CDR3 gives the full variable domain: DTGVSQNPRHKITKRGQNVTFRCDPISEHNRLYWYRQTLGQGPEFLTYFQNEAQLEKSRLLSDRFSAERPKGSFSTLEIQRTEQGDSAMYLCASSPHLGGRDEQFFGPGTRLTVL.

This rearrangement joins TRBV29-1 to TRBJ1-3; D remains ambiguous. V was pared by 1 base and J by 4 bases, with 14 bases between. Per germline, CDR1 SQVTM and CDR2 ANQGSEA. The CDR3 loop spans 15 amino acids. The CDR3 is CSVEGQPTEGNTIYF. For the CDR3, the DNA is TGCAGCGTTGAAGGTCAGCCGACCGAAGGAAACACCATATATTTT.

This clonotype has a count of ten or more. V gene TRBV5-1 combines with J gene TRBJ2-3, with 8 bases matching TRBD1. Germline CDR1 reads SGHRS; CDR2 reads YFSETQ. The CDR3 runs 16 residues. Trimming cost V 5 bases and J 0 bases; bases outside gene matches: 8. The DNA of the CDR3 is TGCGCCAGCAGAACGACAGGGGATTTAAGCACAGATACGCAGTATTTT. Translated: CASRTTGDLSTDTQYF.

This clonotype occurred once. The gene calls are TRBV6-2 or TRBV6-3 and TRBJ1-5; D is ambiguous. Per germline, CDR1 MNHEY and CDR2 SVGEGT. V lost 2 bases to trimming and J lost 4 bases, with 9 bases between them. The CDR3 sequence is 14 residues long. The CDR3 nucleotides read TGTGCCAGCAGTTACGCGGGATTAAATCAGCCCCAGCATTTT. It codes for CASSYAGLNQPQHF.

The V gene is TRBV27, the J gene TRBJ2-5; no firm D call. The J call could be wrong; TRBJ2-7 is a better fit for the DNA end. This CDR3 has 16 amino acids. Germline V CDR1 and CDR2: MNHEY, SMNVEV (reference sequence). CDR3 amino acids: CASRLGAWATEPEQYF. CDR3 in DNA: TGTGCCAGCAGACTTGGCGCTTGGGCAACAGAACCCGAGCAGTACTTC.